This T cell receptor (beta chain) was sequenced in a study of T-cell reconstitution after alpha-beta-depleted transplantation in children. Unique molecular identifiers tagged the TCRbeta library. One entry per CDR3 protein results from TCRdb running MiXCR on the PCR reads. The data show some 300,000 distinct CDR3 sequences, around a tenth seen once. The germline CDR1 and CDR2 sequences are SQVTM and ANQGSEA. Unmatched junction bases numbered 21, after V lost 8 bases and J lost 8 bases. CDR3 length equals 16 residues. Sequenced material: PBMCs from the stem cell graft donor, taken from the stem cell graft. The receptor was isolated from a human donor who donated a stem cell graft to a child with acute lymphoblastic leukemia. J is TRBJ2-1 and V is TRBV29-1; 7 bases are shared with TRBD2. As DNA, the CDR3 is TGCAGCTCCCCCGGTGGACTAGGTAGTATGTGGGATGAGCAGTTCTTC. It encodes CSSPGGLGSMWDEQFF.